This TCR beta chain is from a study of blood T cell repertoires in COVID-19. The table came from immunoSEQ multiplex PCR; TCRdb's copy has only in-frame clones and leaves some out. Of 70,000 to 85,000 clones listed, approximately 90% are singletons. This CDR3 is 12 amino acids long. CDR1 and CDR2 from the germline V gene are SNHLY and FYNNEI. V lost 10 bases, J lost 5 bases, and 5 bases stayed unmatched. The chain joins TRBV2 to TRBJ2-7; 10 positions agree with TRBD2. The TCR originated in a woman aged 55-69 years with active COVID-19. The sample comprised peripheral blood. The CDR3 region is CATLLAGNEQYF. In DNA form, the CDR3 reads TGTGCCACTTTACTAGCGGGAAACGAGCAGTACTTC.